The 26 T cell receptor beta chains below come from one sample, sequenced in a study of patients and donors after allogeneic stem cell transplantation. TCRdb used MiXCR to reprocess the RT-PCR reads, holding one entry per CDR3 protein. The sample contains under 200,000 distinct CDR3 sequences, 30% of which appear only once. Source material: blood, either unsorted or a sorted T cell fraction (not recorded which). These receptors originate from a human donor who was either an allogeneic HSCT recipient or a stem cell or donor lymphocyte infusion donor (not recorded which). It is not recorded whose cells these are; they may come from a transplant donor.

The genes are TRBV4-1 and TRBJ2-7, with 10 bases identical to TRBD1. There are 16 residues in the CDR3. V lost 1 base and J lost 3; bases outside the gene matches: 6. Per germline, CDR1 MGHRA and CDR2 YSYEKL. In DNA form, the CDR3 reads TGCGCCAGCAGCCAAGTGGGACAGGGGTTGTTCTACGAGCAGTACTTC. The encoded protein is CASSQVGQGLFYEQYF.

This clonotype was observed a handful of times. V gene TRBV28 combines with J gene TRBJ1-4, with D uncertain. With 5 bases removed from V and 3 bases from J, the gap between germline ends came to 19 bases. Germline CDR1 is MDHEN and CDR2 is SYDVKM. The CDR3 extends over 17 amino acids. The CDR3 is CASSPPLLLGANEKLFF. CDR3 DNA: TGTGCCAGCAGTCCTCCCCTTCTCCTGGGAGCTAATGAAAAACTGTTTTTT.

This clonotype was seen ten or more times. The CDR3, as DNA: TGTGCCAGCTCACCATTGCAGGGAGGCTACACCTTC. This gives the protein CASSPLQGGYTF. V is TRBV18 and J is TRBJ1-2, with D possibly matching TRBD1 (5 bases). Germline CDR1 and CDR2: KGHSH and LQKENI. The CDR3 contains 12 residues. Trimming stripped 2 bases from V and 8 bases from J, with 9 bases between.

DNA of the CDR3: TGTGCCAGCAGTTCCAGGACTAGCGGGAGGACTCACTACGAGCAGTACTTC. This gives the protein CASSSRTSGRTHYEQYF. The V and J genes are TRBV27 and TRBJ2-7; 14 nucleotides match TRBD2. The CDR3 length is 17 residues. Germline values: CDR1 MNHEY, CDR2 SMNVEV (reference sequence). Unmatched junction bases numbered 8, after V lost 4 bases and J lost 3 bases.

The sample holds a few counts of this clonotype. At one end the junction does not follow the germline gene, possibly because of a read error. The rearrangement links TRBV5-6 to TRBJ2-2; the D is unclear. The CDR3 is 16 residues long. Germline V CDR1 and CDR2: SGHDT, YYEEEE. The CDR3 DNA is TGTGCCAGCAGATTGGGCCGAAGAGTTAACACCGGGGAGCTGTTTTTT. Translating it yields CASRLGRRVNTGELFF.

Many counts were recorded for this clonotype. The CDR3 DNA is TGTGCCAGCAACGCCCCCGACAGGGATTTGAATGAAGCTTTCTTT. It translates to CASNAPDRDLNEAFF. V and J are TRBV7-3 and TRBJ1-1; TRBD1 aligns across 7 bases. V trimming: 7 bases; J trimming: 7 bases; junction bases outside the gene matches: 15. The CDR3 is 15 residues long. From germline, CDR1 is SGHTA and CDR2 FQGTGA.

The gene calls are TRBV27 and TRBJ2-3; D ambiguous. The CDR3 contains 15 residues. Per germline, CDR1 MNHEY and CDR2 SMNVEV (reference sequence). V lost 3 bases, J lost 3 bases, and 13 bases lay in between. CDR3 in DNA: TGTGCCAGCAGTTTGAGGCGGAGTCAGACAGATACGCAGTATTTT. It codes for CASSLRRSQTDTQYF.

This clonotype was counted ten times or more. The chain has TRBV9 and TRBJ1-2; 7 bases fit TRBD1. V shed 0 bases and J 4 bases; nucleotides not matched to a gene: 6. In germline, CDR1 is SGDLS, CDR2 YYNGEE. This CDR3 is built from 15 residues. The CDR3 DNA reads TGTGCCAGCAGCGTAGGGGAGGGGGCGCGCTATGGCTACACCTTC. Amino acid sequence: CASSVGEGARYGYTF.

Here the CDR3 reads CASAKDEQFF. CDR3 bases: TGTGCCAGCGCCAAGGATGAGCAGTTCTTC. The rearrangement joins TRBV21-1 to TRBJ2-1. TRBV21-1 has pseudogene status. The CDR3 is made up of 10 amino acids.

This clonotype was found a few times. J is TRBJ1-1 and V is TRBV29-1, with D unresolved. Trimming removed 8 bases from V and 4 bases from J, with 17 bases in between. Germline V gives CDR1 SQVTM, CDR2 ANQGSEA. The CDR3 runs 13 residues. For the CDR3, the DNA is TGCAGCTCCCATGGCGGCGTCAGCACTGAAGCTTTCTTT. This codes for CSSHGGVSTEAFF. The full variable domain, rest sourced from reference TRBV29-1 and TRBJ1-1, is SAVISQKPSRDICQRGTSLTIQCQVDSQVTMMFWYRQQPGQSLTLIATANQGSEATYESGFVIDKFPISRPNLTFSTLTVSNMSPEDSSIYLCSSHGGVSTEAFFGQGTRLTVV.

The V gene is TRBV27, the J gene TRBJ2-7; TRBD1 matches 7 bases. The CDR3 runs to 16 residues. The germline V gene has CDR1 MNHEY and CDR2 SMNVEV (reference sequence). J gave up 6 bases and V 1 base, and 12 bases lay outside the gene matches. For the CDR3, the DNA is TGTGCCAGCAGTTTATACAGTCCGACAGGGTTGGGCGAGCAGTACTTC. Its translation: CASSLYSPTGLGEQYF.

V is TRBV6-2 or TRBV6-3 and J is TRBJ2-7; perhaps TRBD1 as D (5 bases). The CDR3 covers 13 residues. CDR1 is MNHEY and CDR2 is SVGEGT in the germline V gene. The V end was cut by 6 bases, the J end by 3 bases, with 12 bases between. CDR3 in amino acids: CASSLMQGYEQYF. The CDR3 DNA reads TGTGCCAGCAGCCTGATGCAGGGCTACGAGCAGTACTTC.

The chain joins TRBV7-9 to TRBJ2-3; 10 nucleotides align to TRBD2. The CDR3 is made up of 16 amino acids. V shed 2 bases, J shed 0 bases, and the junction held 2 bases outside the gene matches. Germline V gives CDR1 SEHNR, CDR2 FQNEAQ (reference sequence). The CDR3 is CASSLTTSGSTDTQYF. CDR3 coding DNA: TGTGCCAGCAGCTTAACGACTAGCGGGAGCACAGATACGCAGTATTTT.

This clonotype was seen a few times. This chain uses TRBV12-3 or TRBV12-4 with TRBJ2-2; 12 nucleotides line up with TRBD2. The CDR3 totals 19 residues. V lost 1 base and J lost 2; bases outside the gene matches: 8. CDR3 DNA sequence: TGTGCCAGCAGTTTAGTCTGGCTAGCGGGAGGGCCTAACACCGGGGAGCTGTTTTTT. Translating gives CASSLVWLAGGPNTGELFF.

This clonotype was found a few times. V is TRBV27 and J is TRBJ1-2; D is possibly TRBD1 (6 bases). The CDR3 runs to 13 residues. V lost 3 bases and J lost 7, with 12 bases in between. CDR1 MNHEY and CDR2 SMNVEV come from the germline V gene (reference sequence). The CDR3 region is CASSFERGLGYTF. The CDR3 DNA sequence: TGTGCCAGCAGTTTTGAACGGGGGCTTGGCTACACCTTC.

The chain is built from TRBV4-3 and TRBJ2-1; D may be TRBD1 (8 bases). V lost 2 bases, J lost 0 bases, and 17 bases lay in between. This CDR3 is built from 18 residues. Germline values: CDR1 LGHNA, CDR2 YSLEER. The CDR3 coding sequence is TGCGCCAGCAGCCAACGGACAGGGACTATGAGCTCCTACAATGAGCAGTTCTTC. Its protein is CASSQRTGTMSSYNEQFF.

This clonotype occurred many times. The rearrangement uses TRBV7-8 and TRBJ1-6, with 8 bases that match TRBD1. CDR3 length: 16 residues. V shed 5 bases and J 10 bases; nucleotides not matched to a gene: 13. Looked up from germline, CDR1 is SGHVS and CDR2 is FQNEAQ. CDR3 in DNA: TGTGCCAGCAGCCCCGGGACAGGAGGGACGGGATCACCCCTCCACTTT. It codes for CASSPGTGGTGSPLHF.

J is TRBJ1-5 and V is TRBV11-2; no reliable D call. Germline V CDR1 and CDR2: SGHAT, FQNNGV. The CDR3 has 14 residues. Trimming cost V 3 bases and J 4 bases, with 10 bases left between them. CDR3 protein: CASSLHSGNQPQHF. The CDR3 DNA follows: TGTGCCAGCAGCTTGCACTCGGGGAATCAGCCCCAGCATTTT.

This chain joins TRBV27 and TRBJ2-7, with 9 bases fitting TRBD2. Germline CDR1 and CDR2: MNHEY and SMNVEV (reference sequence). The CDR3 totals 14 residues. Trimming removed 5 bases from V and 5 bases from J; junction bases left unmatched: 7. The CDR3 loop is CASSQLAGYHEQYF. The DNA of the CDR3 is TGTGCCAGCAGTCAGCTAGCGGGGTATCACGAGCAGTACTTC.

The CDR3 spells CASSSWTGIDTQYF. CDR3 coding DNA: TGTGCCAGCAGCTCATGGACGGGAATAGATACGCAGTATTTT. The genes are TRBV7-2 and TRBJ2-3, with D possibly matching TRBD2 (5 bases). The germline CDR1 and CDR2 sequences are SGHTA and FQGNSA. Trimming cost V 4 bases and J 5 bases, with 13 bases left between them. The CDR3 sequence is 14 residues long. Full variable domain (outside the CDR3, taken from reference TRBV7-2 and TRBJ2-3): GAGVSQSPSNKVTEKGKDVELRCDPISGHTALYWYRQSLGQGLEFLIYFQGNSAPDKSGLPSDRFSAERTGGSVSTLTIQRTQQEDSAVYLCASSSWTGIDTQYFGPGTRLTVL.

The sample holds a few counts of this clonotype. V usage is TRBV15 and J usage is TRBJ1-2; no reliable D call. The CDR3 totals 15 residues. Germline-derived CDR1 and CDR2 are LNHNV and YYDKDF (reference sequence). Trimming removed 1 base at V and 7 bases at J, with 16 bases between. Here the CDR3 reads CATSRGGSFESGYTF. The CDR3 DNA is TGTGCCACCAGCAGAGGAGGCTCTTTCGAATCTGGCTACACCTTC.

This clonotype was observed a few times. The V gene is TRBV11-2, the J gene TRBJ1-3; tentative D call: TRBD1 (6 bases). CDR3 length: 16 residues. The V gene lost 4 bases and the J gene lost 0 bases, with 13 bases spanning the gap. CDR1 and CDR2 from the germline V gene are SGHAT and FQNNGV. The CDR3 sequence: CASSWQGKASGNTIYF. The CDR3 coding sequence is TGTGCCAGCAGCTGGCAGGGGAAAGCCTCTGGAAACACCATATATTTT.

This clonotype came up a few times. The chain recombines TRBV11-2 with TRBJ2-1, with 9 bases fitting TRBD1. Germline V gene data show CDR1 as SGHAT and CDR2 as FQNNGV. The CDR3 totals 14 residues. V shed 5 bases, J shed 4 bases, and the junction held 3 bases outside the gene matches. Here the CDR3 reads CASSAGTGYNEQFF. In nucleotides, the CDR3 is TGTGCCAGCAGCGCAGGGACAGGGTACAATGAGCAGTTCTTC.

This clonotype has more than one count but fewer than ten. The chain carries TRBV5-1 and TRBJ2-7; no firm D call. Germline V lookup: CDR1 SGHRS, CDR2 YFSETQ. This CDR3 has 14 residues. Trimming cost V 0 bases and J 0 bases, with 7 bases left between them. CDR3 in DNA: TGCGCCAGCAGCTTGGTTCAGCTCTCCTACGAGCAGTACTTC. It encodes CASSLVQLSYEQYF.

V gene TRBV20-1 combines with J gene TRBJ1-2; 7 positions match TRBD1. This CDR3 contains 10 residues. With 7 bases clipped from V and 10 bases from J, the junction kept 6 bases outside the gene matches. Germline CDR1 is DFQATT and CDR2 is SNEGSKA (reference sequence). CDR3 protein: CSVATGVYTF. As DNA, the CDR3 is TGCAGTGTTGCCACAGGGGTCTACACCTTC.

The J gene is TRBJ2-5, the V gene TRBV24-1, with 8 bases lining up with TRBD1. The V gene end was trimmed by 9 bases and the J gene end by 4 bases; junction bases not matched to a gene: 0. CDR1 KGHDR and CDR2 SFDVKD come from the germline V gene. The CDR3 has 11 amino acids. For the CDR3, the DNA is TGTGCCACCGGACAGGGAGAGACCCAGTACTTC. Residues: CATGQGETQYF.